One sample yielded the 27 T cell receptor beta chains listed below, sequenced in a study of T-cell memory formation after mild COVID-19. MiXCR was run by TCRdb on the 5' RACE reads, yielding one entry per CDR3 protein. The data show around 260,000 distinct CDR3 sequences, with around 15% seen just once and roughly 22% held by the top ten. What was sequenced was PBMCs or a T cell subset sorted from them (not recorded which). The receptor source for this set is a man between 18 and 29 years old who had mild COVID-19 (a few samples of this study predate the infection). Cell type and time point are not known.

The chain is built from TRBV20-1 and TRBJ2-7, with D perhaps given as TRBD1 or TRBD2 (5 bases each). The CDR3 runs to 14 residues. CDR1 is DFQATT, CDR2 SNEGSKA, per germline (reference sequence). Between the trimmed V and J ends, which lost 0 bases and 2 bases, there was a span of 11 bases. CDR3 sequence reads: CSARDWDGAYEQYF. In DNA, the CDR3 is TGCAGTGCTAGAGATTGGGACGGAGCCTACGAGCAGTACTTC.

The chain joins TRBV12-3 or TRBV12-4 to TRBJ2-5, with 9 bases fitting TRBD2. The ends lost 2 bases at V and 0 bases at J; junction bases unmatched: 7. This CDR3 is 17 amino acids long. The CDR3 DNA is TGTGCCAGCAGTTTAACCTCTAGCGGGGTGTACCAAGAGACCCAGTACTTC. Its protein is CASSLTSSGVYQETQYF.

V and J are TRBV28 and TRBJ1-5, with D hard to call. The CDR3 covers 15 residues. Germline V gene sequence: CDR1 MDHEN, CDR2 SYDVKM. The V end lost 1 base, the J end lost 0 bases, and 7 bases lay between the germline ends. This chain's CDR3 is CASSLSQDSNQPQHF. CDR3 nucleotides: TGTGCCAGCAGTTTATCCCAGGATAGCAATCAGCCCCAGCATTTT.

This chain uses TRBV7-9 with TRBJ1-1; unclear D gene. With 5 bases removed from V and 7 bases from J, the gap between germline ends came to 14 bases. Germline V gene sequence: CDR1 SEHNR, CDR2 FQNEAQ (reference sequence). The CDR3 runs to 13 residues. The DNA for the CDR3 is TGTGCCAGCAGCCAGTCCCTGGGGTTTGAAGCTTTCTTT. Translated, it gives CASSQSLGFEAFF.

The J gene is TRBJ2-1, the V gene TRBV4-1, with unresolved D. V lost 3 bases, J lost 8 bases, and 14 bases lay in between. CDR1 and CDR2 (germline): MGHRA, YSYEKL. CDR3 length: 14 residues. CDR3 DNA sequence: TGCGCCAGCAGCCACTGGGCCGGGTTCGATGAGCAGTTCTTC. Its protein is CASSHWAGFDEQFF.

This clonotype was recorded a few times. This chain connects TRBV2 to TRBJ2-4; no clear D gene. V lost 6 bases, J lost 0 bases, and 9 bases lay in between. Germline CDR1 SNHLY, CDR2 FYNNEI. This CDR3 is built from 14 residues. In DNA, the CDR3 is TGTGCCAGCAGGGCAAGGGTAGCCAAAAACATTCAGTACTTC. As protein: CASRARVAKNIQYF.

The CDR3 here is CASSPRGITDTQYF. CDR3 in DNA: TGTGCCAGCAGTCCCCGGGGGATCACAGATACGCAGTATTTT. The chain uses TRBV6-5 and TRBJ2-3, with D possibly being TRBD2 (6 bases). The CDR3 spans 14 residues. Deletions cut 5 bases from V and 2 bases from J, with 11 bases between. CDR1 is MNHEY, CDR2 SVGAGI, per germline.

The chain links TRBV5-1 to TRBJ2-5; D gene ambiguous. Germline CDR1 reads SGHRS; CDR2 reads YFSETQ. This CDR3 has 14 residues. V lost 4 bases to trimming and J lost 2 bases, with 12 bases between them. This CDR3 reads CASSREAEQETQYF. CDR3 nucleotides: TGCGCCAGCAGCCGTGAGGCGGAACAAGAGACCCAGTACTTC.

V usage is TRBV29-1 and J usage is TRBJ2-7; D remains unclear. V lost 4 bases, J lost 0 bases, and 10 bases lay in between. Germline assignment: CDR1 SQVTM and CDR2 ANQGSEA. The CDR3 contains 13 residues. The CDR3 DNA reads TGCAGCGTTGTATCAGGAGACTCCTACGAGCAGTACTTC. It translates to CSVVSGDSYEQYF.

This clonotype was detected many times. The gene calls are TRBV12-3 or TRBV12-4 and TRBJ1-1; 10 bases map to TRBD1. V shed 5 bases, J shed 4 bases, and the junction held 4 bases outside the gene matches. This CDR3 has 14 amino acids. This chain's CDR3 is CASSPRTGGTEAFF. In DNA, the CDR3 is TGTGCCAGCAGTCCTCGGACAGGGGGCACTGAAGCTTTCTTT.

This clonotype was observed many times. The V call is TRBV15, the J call TRBJ1-5; unclear D gene. The CDR3 totals 13 residues. Germline V gene sequence: CDR1 LNHNV, CDR2 YYDKDF (reference sequence). The V end lost 0 bases, the J end lost 4 bases, and 4 bases lay between the germline ends. The CDR3 is CATSRDQNQPQHF. CDR3 nucleotides: TGTGCCACCAGCAGAGATCAGAATCAGCCCCAGCATTTT.

This rearrangement joins TRBV7-9 to TRBJ2-7; D unresolved. The CDR3 is 13 amino acids. V lost 5 bases and J lost 1, with 9 bases in between. Germline V gene lookup returns CDR1 SEHNR and CDR2 FQNEAQ (reference sequence). CDR3 amino acids: CASSPPISYEQYF. CDR3 sequence (DNA): TGTGCCAGCAGCCCTCCCATTTCCTACGAGCAGTACTTC.

This clonotype has at least ten counts. V and J are TRBV7-9 and TRBJ2-2; D is possibly TRBD1 (5 bases). The V end was cut by 5 bases, the J end by 1 base, with 5 bases between. The length of the CDR3 is 13 residues. In germline, CDR1 is SEHNR, CDR2 FQNEAQ (reference sequence). The CDR3 loop is CASSDRNTGELFF. CDR3 nucleotides: TGTGCCAGCAGCGACAGGAACACCGGGGAGCTGTTTTTT.

The rearrangement uses TRBV6-2 or TRBV6-3 and TRBJ1-2; the D is unclear. Trimming shortened V by 4 bases and J by 4 bases, and 10 bases separated the two germline ends. The CDR3 totals 13 residues. CDR1 is MNHEY, CDR2 SVGEGT, per germline. The CDR3 protein is CASSLNGAYGYTF. CDR3 sequence (DNA): TGTGCCAGCAGTTTGAATGGTGCCTATGGCTACACCTTC.

This chain uses TRBV5-1 with TRBJ2-4; D could derive from TRBD1 or TRBD2 (5 bases each). V lost 2 bases to trimming and J lost 9 bases, with 15 bases between them. The CDR3 sequence is 14 residues long. Per the germline V gene, CDR1 is SGHRS and CDR2 is YFSETQ. The CDR3 DNA reads TGCGCCAGCAGCTTAGGGGACCGCCGTGGCATTCAGTACTTC. Translating it yields CASSLGDRRGIQYF. Complete variable domain (other parts from reference TRBV5-1 and TRBJ2-4): KAGVTQTPRYLIKTRGQQVTLSCSPISGHRSVSWYQQTPGQGLQFLFEYFSETQRNKGNFPGRFSGRQFSNSRSEMNVSTLELGDSALYLCASSLGDRRGIQYFGAGTRLSVL.

J is TRBJ2-5 and V is TRBV18; D may be TRBD1 (6 bases). The V end was cut by 1 base, the J end by 3 bases, with 9 bases between. This CDR3 has 14 amino acids. Germline V gives CDR1 KGHSH, CDR2 LQKENI. CDR3 protein: CASSPRTDKETQYF. DNA of the CDR3: TGTGCCAGCTCACCACGGACAGATAAAGAGACCCAGTACTTC.

This clonotype was detected ten times or more. This sequence joins TRBV6-2 or TRBV6-3 and TRBJ2-1; 13 bases fit TRBD2. This CDR3 spans 15 amino acids. Trimming cost V 4 bases and J 3 bases; bases outside gene matches: 0. Germline CDR1 and CDR2: MNHEY and SVGEGT. The CDR3 spells CASSWTSGGYNEQFF. The CDR3 nucleotides read TGTGCCAGCAGTTGGACTAGCGGGGGCTACAATGAGCAGTTCTTC.

The V gene is TRBV28, the J gene TRBJ2-1; 8 bases map to TRBD2. CDR3 length: 15 amino acids. The germline V gene encodes CDR1 MDHEN and CDR2 SYDVKM. V was pared by 4 bases and J by 6 bases, with 8 bases of the junction left unmatched. The DNA for the CDR3 is TGTGCCAGCAGTTCACCAGCGGGGGCCTCCAATGAGCAGTTCTTC. Translating gives CASSSPAGASNEQFF.

This chain joins TRBV21-1 and TRBJ2-7. TRBV21-1 is annotated as a pseudogene. The length of the CDR3 is 12 residues. The CDR3 DNA is TGTGCCAGCAGCAAAGTATCGTGGGAGCAGTACTTC. This translates into CASSKVSWEQYF.

The chain combines TRBV7-2 with TRBJ1-5, with TRBD1 matching over 9 bases. The J segment lost 6 bases and the V segment lost 5 bases, leaving 5 bases of the junction unmatched. The V gene's germline CDR1 is SGHTA and CDR2 FQGNSA. CDR3 length equals 14 residues. CDR3 DNA: TGTGCCAGCAGCCCGACAGGGGGGTTTCAGCCCCAGCATTTT. Amino acids: CASSPTGGFQPQHF.

This clonotype came up a few times. This chain uses TRBV5-6 with TRBJ1-1; D is perhaps TRBD1 (5 bases). The CDR3 covers 14 residues. Germline assignment: CDR1 SGHDT and CDR2 YYEEEE. V lost 4 bases and J lost 3, with 13 bases in between. The CDR3 DNA reads as TGTGCCAGCAGCGGGAGACAGCCGGACACTGAAGCTTTCTTT. Amino acid sequence: CASSGRQPDTEAFF.

This sequence joins TRBV9 and TRBJ2-5, with D perhaps being TRBD1 or TRBD2 (5 bases each). V shed 3 bases and J shed 5 bases, with 14 bases lying between them. This CDR3 has 14 residues. The V gene's germline CDR1 is SGDLS and CDR2 YYNGEE. CDR3 sequence (DNA): TGTGCCAGCAGCGCGTACTTGGGGGAGGAGACCCAGTACTTC. Its translation is CASSAYLGEETQYF.

The table lists this clonotype with many counts. The chain combines TRBV13 with TRBJ1-6; D remains ambiguous. The germline gives CDR1 PRHDT, CDR2 FYEKMQ (reference sequence). This CDR3 is 15 amino acids long. V lost 6 bases and J lost 0, with 9 bases in between. The CDR3: CASRTGSSYNSPLHF. For the CDR3, the DNA is TGTGCCAGCAGAACGGGAAGCTCCTATAATTCACCCCTCCACTTT.

The V and J genes are TRBV6-5 and TRBJ1-2; D is perhaps TRBD1 (6 bases). Germline CDR1 reads MNHEY; CDR2 reads SVGAGI. The CDR3 loop spans 14 amino acids. V lost 6 bases to trimming and J lost 3 bases, with 14 bases between them. The CDR3 region has the DNA TGTGCCAGCAGGAACAGGGTTTTTCACTATGGCTACACCTTC. This sequence encodes CASRNRVFHYGYTF.

This chain joins TRBV3-1 and TRBJ2-5, with TRBD1 identical over 8 bases. The CDR3 totals 14 residues. CDR1 LGHDT and CDR2 YNNKEL come from the germline V gene (reference sequence). The junction had 5 bases not matched to a gene; V was cut back by 3 bases and J by 5 bases. CDR3 protein: CASSHDRGRETQYF. CDR3 bases: TGTGCCAGCAGCCACGACAGGGGTCGGGAGACCCAGTACTTC.

The V gene is TRBV11-2, the J gene TRBJ2-4, with D unclear. V was clipped by 5 bases and J by 6 bases, with 8 bases between them. The CDR3 runs to 12 residues. Germline CDR1 SGHAT, CDR2 FQNNGV. The CDR3 DNA sequence: TGTGCCAGCAGCCCGCGTATAAACATTCAGTACTTC. Its protein product is CASSPRINIQYF.

This clonotype was observed a handful of times. The J gene is TRBJ2-7, the V gene TRBV2, with no clear D. The CDR3 loop spans 13 amino acids. V lost 8 bases, J lost 6 bases, and 17 bases lay in between. CDR1 is SNHLY, CDR2 FYNNEI, per germline. CDR3 region: CASGQLPSSEQYV. Written as DNA, the CDR3 is TGTGCCAGCGGTCAGCTTCCTTCATCCGAGCAGTACGTC.